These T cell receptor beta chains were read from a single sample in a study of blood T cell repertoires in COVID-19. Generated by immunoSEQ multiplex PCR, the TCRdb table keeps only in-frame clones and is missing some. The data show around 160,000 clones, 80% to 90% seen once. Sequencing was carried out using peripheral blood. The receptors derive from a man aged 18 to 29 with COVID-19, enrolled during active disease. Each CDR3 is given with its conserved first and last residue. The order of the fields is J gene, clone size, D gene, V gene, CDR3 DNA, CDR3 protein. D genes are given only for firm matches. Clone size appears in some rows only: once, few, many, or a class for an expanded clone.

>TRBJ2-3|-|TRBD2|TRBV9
TGTGCCAGCAGCGTAGGAAAGACCAGCGGGAGGGTGACAGATACGCAGTATTTT
CASSVGKTSGRVTDTQYF
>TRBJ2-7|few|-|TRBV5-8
TGTGCCGGTGGACTTGGCTACGAGCAGTACTTC
CAGGLGYEQYF
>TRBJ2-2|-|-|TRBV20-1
TGCAGTGCTAGTTCGGGGTTGGGGGGCACCGGGGAGCTGTTTTTT
CSASSGLGGTGELFF
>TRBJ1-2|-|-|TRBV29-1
TGCAGCGTTGACGCTACAGGGTGGAGTGGCTACACCTTC
CSVDATGWSGYTF
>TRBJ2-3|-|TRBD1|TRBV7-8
TGTGCCAGCAGCTTAGGCGGGACAGGGCTCACAGATACGCAGTATTTT
CASSLGGTGLTDTQYF
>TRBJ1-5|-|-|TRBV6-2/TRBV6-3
TGTGCCAGCAGTTACTCCGTTACAGGGAGCAATCAGCCCCAGCATTTT
CASSYSVTGSNQPQHF
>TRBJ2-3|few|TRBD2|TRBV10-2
TGCGCCAGCAGTTCGATAGCGGGGTCCACAGATACGCAGTATTTT
CASSSIAGSTDTQYF
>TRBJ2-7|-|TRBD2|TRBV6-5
TGTGCCAGCACCCTAGCGGGGTCCTACGAGCAGTACTTC
CASTLAGSYEQYF
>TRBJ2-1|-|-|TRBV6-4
TGTGCCAGCAGTGTGGCGCAGGGGTACAATGAGCAGTTCTTC
CASSVAQGYNEQFF
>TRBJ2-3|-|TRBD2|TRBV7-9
TGTGCCAGCAGCTTAGCCAGCGGGATCACAGATACGCAGTATTTT
CASSLASGITDTQYF